The source of this T cell receptor beta chain is a study of PD-1 blockade in classical Hodgkin lymphoma. In every patient, relapse followed autologous stem cell transplantation, while exposure to brentuximab vedotin differed. Assay: immunoSEQ multiplex PCR; the TCRdb copy retains only in-frame clones and omits some. This table has around 28,000 clones, 60% to 75% appearing once. As for this clone: Its target is not known.

Study outcomes and limitations: Newly diagnosed patients had diversity similar to the baseline diversity of complete responders. It was CD4+ TCR diversity, not CD8+, that rose significantly by C4D1.

The sequence was obtained from a human donor with classical Hodgkin lymphoma. The sample consisted of peripheral blood mononuclear cells (PBMCs), taken before the second cycle of nivolumab.

The CDR3 coding sequence is TGTGCCAGCAGCTTATTGGGGACAGGGCTCCACGAGCAGTACTTC. Protein product: CASSLLGTGLHEQYF. V usage is TRBV7-8 and J usage is TRBJ2-7, with 9 bases matching TRBD1. CDR3 length: 15 amino acids. Per germline, CDR1 SGHVS and CDR2 FQNEAQ. V lost 2 bases, J lost 5 bases, and 7 bases stayed unmatched. Full variable domain (remainder filled in from reference TRBV7-8 and TRBJ2-7): GAGVSQSPRYKVAKRGQDVALRCDPISGHVSLFWYQQALGQGPEFLTYFQNEAQLDKSGLPSDRFFAERPEGSVSTLKIQRTQQEDSAVYLCASSLLGTGLHEQYFGPGTRLTVT.